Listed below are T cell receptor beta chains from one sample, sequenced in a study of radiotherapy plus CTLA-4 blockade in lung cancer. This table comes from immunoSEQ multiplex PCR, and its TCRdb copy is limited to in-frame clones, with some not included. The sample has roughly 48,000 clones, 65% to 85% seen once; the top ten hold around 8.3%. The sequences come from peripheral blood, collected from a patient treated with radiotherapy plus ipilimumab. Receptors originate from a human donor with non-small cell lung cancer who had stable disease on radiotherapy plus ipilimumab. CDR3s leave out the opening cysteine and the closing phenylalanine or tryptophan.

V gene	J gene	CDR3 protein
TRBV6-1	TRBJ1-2	ASKRDAYGYT
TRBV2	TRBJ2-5	ASQGGETQY
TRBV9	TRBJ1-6	ASSPPGSYSPLH
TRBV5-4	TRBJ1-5	ASSLWGSSNQPQH
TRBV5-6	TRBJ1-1	ASSPAVLQGGSF
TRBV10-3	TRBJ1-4	AIRKGAEDEKLF
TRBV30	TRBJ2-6	ACQLSSGANVLT
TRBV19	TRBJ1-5	ASVQNNQPQH
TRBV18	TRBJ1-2	ASSPMGANYGYT
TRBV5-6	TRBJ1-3	ASSLGQLSGNTIY
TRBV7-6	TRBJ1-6	ASSVAQGHSPLH
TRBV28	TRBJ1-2	ASSFTGLSPNYGYT
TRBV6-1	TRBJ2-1	ASRKTGSYNEQF
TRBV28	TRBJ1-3	ASSSVAGGGGNTIY
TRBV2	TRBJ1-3	ASSAAGTGNTIY
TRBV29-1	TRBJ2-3	SVLTPQGSADTQY
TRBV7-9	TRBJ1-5	ASSDYGTGNQPQH
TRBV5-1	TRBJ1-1	ASSLDNRMNTEAF
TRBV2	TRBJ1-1	ASSLDVEAF
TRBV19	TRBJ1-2	ASSLQSHRYT
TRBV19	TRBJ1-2	ASRGKGENYGYT
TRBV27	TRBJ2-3	ASSLTGRTDTQY
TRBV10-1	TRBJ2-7	ASSGGTPDPYEQY
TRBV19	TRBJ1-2	ASSIGGLSRGYT
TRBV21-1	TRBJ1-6	ASTPREGGQEKLGSPLH
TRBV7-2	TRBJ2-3	ASSLVGGPDTQY
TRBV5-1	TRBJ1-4	ASRDSGRLPWTNEKLF
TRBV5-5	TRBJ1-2	ASSYTGTGRYGYT
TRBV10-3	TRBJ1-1	AARPGQGATLAEAF
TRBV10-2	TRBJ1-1	ASSDGAGLNTEAF
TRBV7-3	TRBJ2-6	ASSPHGPISGANVLT
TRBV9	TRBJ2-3	ASSVGAGGTDTQY
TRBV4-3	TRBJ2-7	ASSQDHSGYEQY
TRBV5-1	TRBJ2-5	ASSLRDSQETQY
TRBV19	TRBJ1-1	ASSFPLGGERTEAF
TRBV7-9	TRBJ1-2	ASSFYGYT
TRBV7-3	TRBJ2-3	ASSTQATRGSDTQY
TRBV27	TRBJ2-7	ASRLKIDVYYEQY
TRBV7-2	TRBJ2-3	ASSRTSGGTDTQY
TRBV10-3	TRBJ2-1	AISEVTGGHNEQF
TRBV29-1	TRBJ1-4	SVDVDSRGEKLF